This T cell receptor beta chain originates from a study of blood T cells in healthy people across ages. There are a few counts of this clonotype. Its matching antigen is unknown. The CDR3 has 14 amino acids. After removal of 5 bases from V and 4 bases from J, the junction contained 8 bases not matched to a gene. CDR1 and CDR2 from the germline V gene are SGHVS and FQNEAQ. Study-wide findings and caveats: Researchers report that TCR beta diversity correlated strongly with naive T cell percentage. Nothing was known about donor CMV status, and this possibly confounded expanded clonotype changes. Getting older went along with TCR beta diversity per million T cells dropping roughly linearly.

Combining a sample-barcoded 5' primer with a J-beta primer mix, a second PCR ran for roughly 7 to 11 cycles. MiXCR was run by TCRdb on the 5' RACE reads, yielding one entry per CDR3 protein. The data show fewer than 2 million distinct CDR3 sequences, roughly two fifths seen once. Total RNA, at least 6 micrograms per sample, was extracted from PBMCs. This clonotype was obtained from a human donor in good health. The chain couples TRBV7-8 to TRBJ2-7, with 7 positions matching TRBD2. The sample consisted of blood. CDR3 region: CASSPREGRYEQYF. The CDR3 DNA sequence: TGTGCCAGCAGCCCTAGGGAGGGGCGGTACGAGCAGTACTTC.